The 27 T cell receptor beta chains below all came from one sample that was sequenced in a study of graft-versus-host responses after intestinal transplantation. Sequenced by immunoSEQ multiplex PCR; TCRdb stores in-frame clones only, minus some. The sample consists of approximately 24,000 clones, roughly 88% of them appearing once. The sequencing here drew on PBMCs, taken around 460 days after intestinal transplant. All receptors derive from a human patient who received an intestinal transplant, so some T cells may come from the graft donor.

V is TRBV28 and J is TRBJ2-7; no definite D call. The germline V gene encodes CDR1 MDHEN and CDR2 SYDVKM. The CDR3 has 12 amino acids. The ends were cut back, 3 bases at V and 2 bases at J, with 5 bases in the middle. CDR3 sequence reads: CASSFGPYEQYF. The CDR3 coding sequence is TGTGCCAGCAGTTTTGGTCCCTACGAGCAGTACTTC.

The chain combines TRBV9 with TRBJ2-1, with a weak D call TRBD2 (6 bases). The CDR3 has 15 residues. Germline V gene lookup returns CDR1 SGDLS and CDR2 YYNGEE. V gave up 0 bases and J gave up 2 bases, with 9 bases separating them. The CDR3 here is CASSVVASAYNEQFF. DNA for the CDR3: TGTGCCAGCAGCGTAGTGGCTAGCGCCTACAATGAGCAGTTCTTC.

Only one count was recorded for this clone. This chain links TRBV9 with TRBJ1-1; 7 bases are shared with TRBD1. From germline, CDR1 is SGDLS and CDR2 YYNGEE. V shed 1 base and J 8 bases; nucleotides not matched to a gene: 11. The CDR3 sequence is 15 residues long. CDR3 amino acids: CASSVTTTGDGEAFF. The CDR3 nucleotides are TGTGCCAGCAGCGTAACTACCACAGGGGACGGCGAAGCTTTCTTT.

The genes are TRBV25-1 and TRBJ2-1; tentatively, D is TRBD1 or TRBD2 (6 bases each). The ends were cut back, 0 bases at V and 5 bases at J, with 14 bases in the middle. CDR1 is MGHDK, CDR2 SYGVNS, per germline. The CDR3 is 16 residues long. The CDR3 DNA follows: TGTGCCAGCAGTGAATATAGGGGGGTGGGAGACAATGAGCAGTTCTTC. Residues: CASSEYRGVGDNEQFF.

A few counts support this clone. The chain links TRBV6-5 to TRBJ2-2; D uncertain. The CDR3 contains 14 residues. Trimming removed 0 bases from V and 4 bases from J, with 6 bases in between. Germline values: CDR1 MNHEY, CDR2 SVGAGI. The CDR3, as DNA: TGTGCCAGCAGTTACTCGAGACGCACCGGGGAGCTGTTTTTT. This translates into CASSYSRRTGELFF.

The rearrangement uses TRBV18 and TRBJ1-5; 8 nucleotides align to TRBD1. The V and J ends lost 4 bases and 3 bases, in that order; junction bases with no gene match: 5. The CDR3 sequence is 15 residues long. From germline, CDR1 is KGHSH and CDR2 LQKENI. The CDR3 region is CASSLGQADNQPQHF. In nucleotides, the CDR3 is TGTGCCAGCTCACTGGGACAGGCAGACAATCAGCCCCAGCATTTT.

The rearrangement uses TRBV10-1 and TRBJ1-5; D is perhaps TRBD1 (5 bases). V lost 3 bases, J lost 3 bases, and 6 bases lay in between. This CDR3 is 13 amino acids long. The germline gives CDR1 WNHNN, CDR2 SYGVQD (reference sequence). CDR3 sequence reads: CASSEQVNQPQHF. CDR3 sequence (DNA): TGCGCCAGCAGTGAACAGGTCAATCAGCCCCAGCATTTT.

This chain connects TRBV6-6 to TRBJ2-2; no firm D call. The V gene's germline CDR1 is MNHNY and CDR2 SVGAGI (reference sequence). The CDR3 is made up of 12 amino acids. With 5 bases removed from V and 1 base from J, the gap between germline ends came to 2 bases. CDR3 coding DNA: TGTGCCAGCAGTCTGAACACCGGGGAGCTGTTTTTT. Translation: CASSLNTGELFF.

The V gene is TRBV9, the J gene TRBJ2-1; TRBD2 is a possible D gene (7 bases). The CDR3 runs 15 residues. Trimming left V 0 bases short and J 7 bases short, with 14 bases between. Germline V gene sequence: CDR1 SGDLS, CDR2 YYNGEE. DNA of the CDR3: TGTGCCAGCAGCGTAGGTGGGAGGGGGGCAAATGAGCAGTTCTTC. Protein: CASSVGGRGANEQFF.

Only one count was recorded for this clone. The chain combines TRBV6-5 with TRBJ2-3; D unclear. Germline V gives CDR1 MNHEY, CDR2 SVGAGI. This CDR3 has 15 amino acids. The V end lost 0 bases, the J end lost 1 base, and 8 bases lay between the germline ends. CDR3 sequence (DNA): TGTGCCAGCAGTTACTCTAACTCGCGCACAGATACGCAGTATTTT. It yields the protein CASSYSNSRTDTQYF.

This chain links TRBV6-1 with TRBJ1-4, with D maybe TRBD1 (6 bases). Deletions cut 5 bases from V and 6 bases from J, with 13 bases between. From germline, CDR1 is MNHNS and CDR2 SASEGT. The CDR3 sequence is 14 residues long. The CDR3 is CASSWEGTHEKLFF. The DNA for the CDR3 is TGTGCCAGCAGTTGGGAGGGGACACATGAAAAACTGTTTTTT.

The CDR3 DNA sequence: TGTGCCAGCAGCTTGGATCAAGAGGGGAGGCGGAACATTCAGTACTTC. Its protein is CASSLDQEGRRNIQYF. This chain joins TRBV5-4 and TRBJ2-4, with D perhaps matching TRBD2 (6 bases). V shed 0 bases and J shed 7 bases, with 17 bases lying between them. This CDR3 spans 16 amino acids. Germline assignment: CDR1 SGHNT and CDR2 YYREEE (reference sequence).

In its sample, this clone was seen once. V and J are TRBV15 and TRBJ2-1; 12 bases line up with TRBD2. The junction had 12 bases not matched to a gene; V was cut back by 2 bases and J by 10 bases. The V gene's germline CDR1 is LNHNV and CDR2 YYDKDF (reference sequence). This CDR3 comprises 17 residues. This chain's CDR3 is CATSRTPGLAGGGEQFF. CDR3 nucleotide sequence: TGTGCCACCAGCAGAACCCCAGGGCTAGCGGGAGGGGGGGAGCAGTTCTTC.

The rearrangement links TRBV6-6 to TRBJ1-2; 8 positions agree with TRBD1. From germline, CDR1 is MNHNY and CDR2 SVGAGI (reference sequence). The CDR3 is made up of 15 amino acids. V was pared by 7 bases and J by 7 bases, with 14 bases of the junction left unmatched. The CDR3 bases are TGTGCCAGCACCCGAACCCAGGGGGCAGGAAGTGGCTACACCTTC. It translates to CASTRTQGAGSGYTF.

V is TRBV14 and J is TRBJ2-7, with D hard to call. Germline lookup yields CDR1 SGHDN and CDR2 FVKESK. Trimming shortened V by 11 bases and J by 5 bases, and 13 bases separated the two germline ends. The CDR3 contains 11 residues. The CDR3 is CARVMSDEQYF. The CDR3 DNA is TGTGCCCGGGTGATGTCGGACGAGCAGTACTTC.

The chain links TRBV6-1 to TRBJ1-5; D remains unclear. The CDR3 is 14 residues long. Germline V gene data show CDR1 as MNHNS and CDR2 as SASEGT. V dropped 3 bases and J dropped 5 bases, with 11 bases sitting between them. The DNA for the CDR3 is TGTGCCAGCAGTGACTGGGAGTACGATCAGCCCCAGCATTTT. This translates into CASSDWEYDQPQHF.

The chain couples TRBV7-9 to TRBJ2-7; either TRBD1 or TRBD2 may supply D (5 bases each). The germline V gene has CDR1 SEHNR and CDR2 FQNEAQ (reference sequence). The length of the CDR3 is 15 residues. V gave up 5 bases and J gave up 3 bases, with 17 bases separating them. The CDR3 DNA follows: TGTGCCAGCAGCCAGGGACCGCAAGATAACTACGAGCAGTACTTC. This gives the protein CASSQGPQDNYEQYF.

This chain joins TRBV7-7 and TRBJ2-5; D gene uncertain. The CDR3 spans 11 residues. Germline V CDR1 and CDR2: SSHAT, FNYEAQ (reference sequence). In DNA, the CDR3 is TGTGCTATTGGAGCGCAGGAGACCCAGTACTTC. Translating it yields CAIGAQETQYF.

A single count supports this clone. The V and J genes are TRBV30 and TRBJ2-2; perhaps TRBD1 as D (6 bases). The germline V gene has CDR1 GTSNPN and CDR2 SVGIG (reference sequence). V lost 3 bases and J lost 6, with 11 bases in between. CDR3 length: 13 residues. This CDR3 reads CAWSRDKAGELFF. The CDR3 bases are TGTGCCTGGAGCCGGGACAAGGCCGGGGAGCTGTTTTTT.

The chain couples TRBV10-2 to TRBJ2-4; D remains unclear. Germline V gene sequence: CDR1 WSHSY, CDR2 SAAADI. The CDR3 contains 14 residues. Trimming stripped 0 bases from V and 1 base from J, with 4 bases between. The CDR3 spells CASSESGAKNIQYF. For the CDR3, the DNA is TGCGCCAGCAGTGAGTCGGGGGCCAAAAACATTCAGTACTTC.

This chain links TRBV30 with TRBJ1-3; D may be TRBD1 (5 bases). Germline lookup yields CDR1 GTSNPN and CDR2 SVGIG (reference sequence). V lost 4 bases, J lost 5 bases, and 9 bases lay in between. This CDR3 contains 12 residues. CDR3 sequence reads: CAWTQGRNTIYF. Written as DNA, the CDR3 is TGTGCCTGGACCCAGGGTCGAAACACCATATATTTT.

J is TRBJ1-2 and V is TRBV5-1; no clear D. The CDR3 runs 13 residues. V lost 1 base and J lost 0, with 4 bases in between. The germline V gene encodes CDR1 SGHRS and CDR2 YFSETQ. This CDR3 is CASSLFANYGYTF. The CDR3 DNA is TGCGCCAGCAGCTTGTTTGCTAACTATGGCTACACCTTC. Variable domain in full (rest from reference TRBV5-1 and TRBJ1-2): KAGVTQTPRYLIKTRGQQVTLSCSPISGHRSVSWYQQTPGQGLQFLFEYFSETQRNKGNFPGRFSGRQFSNSRSEMNVSTLELGDSALYLCASSLFANYGYTFGSGTRLTVV.

This clone was seen a handful of times. The chain carries TRBV6-6 and TRBJ1-3, with TRBD1 as a possible D gene (6 bases). CDR3 length: 13 residues. Germline V lookup: CDR1 MNHNY, CDR2 SVGAGI (reference sequence). The V end lost 8 bases, the J end lost 1 base, and 9 bases lay between the germline ends. In nucleotides, the CDR3 is TGTGCCAGCTTACAGGGTTCTGGAAACACCATATATTTT. It specifies CASLQGSGNTIYF.

The V gene is TRBV7-3, the J gene TRBJ2-2; 8 nucleotides agree with TRBD2. The CDR3 runs to 14 residues. CDR1 SGHTA and CDR2 FQGTGA come from the germline V gene. The V gene end was trimmed by 3 bases and the J gene end by 6 bases; junction bases not matched to a gene: 3. The CDR3 coding sequence is TGTGCCAGCAGCTTGAATAGCGGGGCCGGGGAGCTGTTTTTT. Translating it yields CASSLNSGAGELFF.

Regarding this clone: One end of the junction is discordant with germline, which a read error may explain. The J gene is TRBJ2-5, the V gene TRBV7-7, with D hard to call. CDR1 is SSHAT and CDR2 is FNYEAQ in the germline V gene (reference sequence). There are 13 residues in the CDR3. The CDR3 sequence is CASSLVGRETQYF. The CDR3, as DNA: TGTGCTAGCAGCTTGGTGGGTCGCGAGACCCAGTACTTC.

The chain has TRBV18 and TRBJ1-4, with TRBD1 identical over 9 bases. CDR3 length: 15 amino acids. The germline V gene has CDR1 KGHSH and CDR2 LQKENI. V shed 3 bases, J shed 8 bases, and the junction held 7 bases outside the gene matches. The CDR3 region is CASSPTTGGREKLFF. In nucleotides, the CDR3 is TGTGCCAGCTCACCCACGACAGGGGGGAGAGAAAAACTGTTTTTT.

V is TRBV29-1 and J is TRBJ1-2; 7 bases fit TRBD1. V shed 3 bases and J 4 bases; nucleotides not matched to a gene: 11. Germline values: CDR1 SQVTM, CDR2 ANQGSEA. The CDR3 spans 15 residues. The CDR3 sequence: CSVDLLGGGGYGYTF. The CDR3 nucleotides are TGCAGCGTTGACCTTCTTGGAGGGGGCGGCTATGGCTACACCTTC.